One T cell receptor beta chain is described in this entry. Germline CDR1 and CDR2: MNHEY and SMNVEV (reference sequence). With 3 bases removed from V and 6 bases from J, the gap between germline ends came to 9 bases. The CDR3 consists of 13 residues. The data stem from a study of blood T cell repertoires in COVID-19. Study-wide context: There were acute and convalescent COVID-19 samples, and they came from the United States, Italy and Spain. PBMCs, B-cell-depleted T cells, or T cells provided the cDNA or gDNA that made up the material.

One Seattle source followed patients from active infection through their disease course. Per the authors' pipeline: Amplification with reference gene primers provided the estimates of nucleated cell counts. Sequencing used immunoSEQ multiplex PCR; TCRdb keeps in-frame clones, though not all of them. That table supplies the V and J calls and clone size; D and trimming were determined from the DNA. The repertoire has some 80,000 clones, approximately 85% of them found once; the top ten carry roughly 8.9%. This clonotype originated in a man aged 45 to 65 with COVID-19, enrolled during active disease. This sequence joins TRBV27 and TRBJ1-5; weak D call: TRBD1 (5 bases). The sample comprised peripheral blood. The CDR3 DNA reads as TGTGCCAGCAGTTTGGGGGGTGGTCAGCCCCAGCATTTT. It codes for CASSLGGGQPQHF.